Sequencing of this TCR beta chain was carried out in a study of cytotoxic CD8 clonotypes in ibrutinib-treated CLL (dated by TCRdb to about 2021). Notes on the research overall: The cohort included roughly 15 treatment-naive and under 13 relapsed/refractory patients; approximately 17 were IGHV unmutated. An average of about 260,000 productive templates and about 100,000 productive rearrangements was obtained per sample. Responses were partial in roughly 25 patients and complete in 2; after median approximately 66 months follow-up, about 15 stayed in remission and 12 progressed. Cryopreserved peripheral blood mononuclear cells were collected at three points: before therapy, at response, and at either sustained remission or disease progression. Longitudinal samples were available for about 30% of the roughly 90 trial participants. The response samples were drawn at a median of approximately twelve months into treatment, with a range of about 6 to 36 months. Patients were still on ibrutinib when every remission and progressive disease sample was collected. Results and caveats for the whole study, not just this receptor: At baseline, clonality was higher than in age-matched healthy donors and showed a strong correlation with circulating CD8+ T-cell counts. Public clonotypes were rare and either shrank or stayed stable during treatment, and the rise in clonality at ibrutinib response reflected expansion of private clonotypes. Lymph node repertoires were not examined, and the timing of sampling was not matched between patients in sustained remission and those whose disease progressed. Clonality rose at ibrutinib response, remained stable during sustained remission, and dropped back toward baseline at progression.

Each clonotype received, on average, around 9.6x coverage in deep resolution sequencing performed on a MiSeq, where the target depth lay between 1 in 1 million and 1 in 200,000 T cells. TCR beta libraries were generated with the immunoSEQ hsTCRB Kit. The authors processed their data as follows. The data were analyzed with ImmunoSEQ Analyzer and ImmunoSEQ Data Assistant, and V, D and J gene assignments followed IMGT definitions. Clonality, with values ranging from 0 to 1, was calculated as one minus the normalized Shannon entropy of productive rearrangement frequencies. Only overrepresented clonotypes making up at least 0.05% of each patient's repertoire were included in the public clonotype analysis. Repertoires from some 14 age-matched healthy donors in immuneACCESS were used as clonality controls. Not all clones reach the TCRdb copy of this immuneACCESS table, which keeps in-frame sequences only. Checked studies attribute under half of the gap to unresolved V genes and leave the rest unexplained. That table is the source of V, J and clone size, and D and trimming were worked out from the DNA. This sample has some 140,000 clones in its table, and around three quarters of those were observed once. The ten most abundant clones make up roughly 12% of the sample.

The sample's time point, from its label and the paper: eleven to twelve months on ibrutinib. Approximately 2 micrograms of genomic DNA were extracted from cryopreserved PBMCs for TCR beta library preparation. Longitudinal blood samples from CLL patients on ibrutinib monotherapy underwent high-throughput TCR beta sequencing. Patients were enrolled in a phase 2 open-label single-center ibrutinib monotherapy trial. Concerning this clone itself: No antigen is known for it. No base qualities exist here, and no much larger clone lies one base off it.

CDR1 and CDR2 (SGHTA, FQGNSA) derive from the germline V gene. Taken from cysteine to phenylalanine, the CDR3 has 14 residues. The entry retains the CDR3 DNA only, 42 bases that are in frame from base 1. Trimmed from V: 5 bases; trimmed from J: 3 bases; junction bases lacking a gene match: 6. The sequence was obtained from a human donor with chronic lymphocytic leukemia. The sample in question was PBMCs, obtained after 12 months of ibrutinib treatment. The chain uses TRBV7-2 and TRBJ2-5, with TRBD2 matching 7 junction bases. The CDR3 reads CASSPGLAEETQYF. The nucleotide sequence is TGTGCCAGCAGCCCTGGGCTAGCGGAAGAGACCCAGTACTTC.